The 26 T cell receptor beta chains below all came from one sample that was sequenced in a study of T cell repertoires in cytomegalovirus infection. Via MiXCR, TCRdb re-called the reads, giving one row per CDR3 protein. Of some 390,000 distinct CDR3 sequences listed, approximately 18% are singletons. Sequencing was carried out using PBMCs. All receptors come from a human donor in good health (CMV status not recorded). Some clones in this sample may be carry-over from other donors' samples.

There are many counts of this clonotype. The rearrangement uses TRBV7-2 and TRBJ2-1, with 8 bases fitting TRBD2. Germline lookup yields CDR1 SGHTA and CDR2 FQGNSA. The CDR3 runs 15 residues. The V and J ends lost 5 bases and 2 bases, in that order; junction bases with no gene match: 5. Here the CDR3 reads CASSPERGTYNEQFF. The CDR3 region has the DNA TGTGCCAGCAGCCCAGAGCGGGGGACCTACAATGAGCAGTTCTTC. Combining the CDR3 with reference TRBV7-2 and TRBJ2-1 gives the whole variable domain GAGVSQSPSNKVTEKGKDVELRCDPISGHTALYWYRQSLGQGLEFLIYFQGNSAPDKSGLPSDRFSAERTGGSVSTLTIQRTQQEDSAVYLCASSPERGTYNEQFFGPGTRLTVL.

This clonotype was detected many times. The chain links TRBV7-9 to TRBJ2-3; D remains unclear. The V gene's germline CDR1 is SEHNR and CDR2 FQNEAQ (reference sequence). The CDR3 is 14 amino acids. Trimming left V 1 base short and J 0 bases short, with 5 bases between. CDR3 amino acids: CASSLVSSTDTQYF. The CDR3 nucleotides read TGTGCCAGCAGCTTAGTCTCTAGCACAGATACGCAGTATTTT.

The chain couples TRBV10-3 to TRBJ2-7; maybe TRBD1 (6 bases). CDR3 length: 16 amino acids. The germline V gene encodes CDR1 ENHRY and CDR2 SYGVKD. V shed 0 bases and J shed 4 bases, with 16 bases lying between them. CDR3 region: CAISESPFRDNYEQYF. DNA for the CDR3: TGTGCCATCAGTGAGTCTCCCTTCCGGGACAATTACGAGCAGTACTTC.

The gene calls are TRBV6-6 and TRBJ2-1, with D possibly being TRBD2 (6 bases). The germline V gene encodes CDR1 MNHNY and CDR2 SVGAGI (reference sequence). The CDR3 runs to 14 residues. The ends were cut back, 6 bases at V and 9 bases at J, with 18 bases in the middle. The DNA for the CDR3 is TGTGCCAGCAGGCCCGGGACTGCTTTCCGTGAGCAGTTCTTC. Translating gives CASRPGTAFREQFF.

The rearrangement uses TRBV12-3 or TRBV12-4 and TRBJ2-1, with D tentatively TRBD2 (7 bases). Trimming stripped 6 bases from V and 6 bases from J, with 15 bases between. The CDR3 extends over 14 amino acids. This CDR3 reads CASSIGGQGNEQFF. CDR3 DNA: TGTGCCAGCAGCATCGGGGGGCAGGGCAATGAGCAGTTCTTC.

The DNA for the CDR3 is TGCAGTGCTAGGGTTAATCCGGGACAGGGGGCGTCCCAAGAGACCCAGTACTTC. Encoded protein: CSARVNPGQGASQETQYF. The chain employs TRBV20-1 and TRBJ2-5, with 12 positions matching TRBD1. The germline CDR1 and CDR2 sequences are DFQATT and SNEGSKA (reference sequence). V was clipped by 3 bases and J by 1 base; unmatched bases: 12. This CDR3 is built from 18 residues.

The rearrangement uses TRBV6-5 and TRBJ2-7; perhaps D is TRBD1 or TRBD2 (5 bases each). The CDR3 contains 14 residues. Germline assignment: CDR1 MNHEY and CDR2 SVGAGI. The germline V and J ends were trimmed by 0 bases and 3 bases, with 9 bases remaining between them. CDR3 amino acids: CASSYSRGLYEQYF. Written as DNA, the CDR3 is TGTGCCAGCAGTTACTCGAGGGGCCTCTACGAGCAGTACTTC.

The CDR3 is CASSSLAGGSSYEQYF. CDR3 sequence (DNA): TGTGCCAGCAGCTCCCTAGCGGGGGGGAGCTCCTACGAGCAGTACTTC. The chain joins TRBV5-4 to TRBJ2-7, with 12 positions matching TRBD2. Germline CDR1 is SGHNT and CDR2 is YYREEE (reference sequence). Trimming took 3 bases from V and 0 from J; bases not matched to a gene: 4. The CDR3 runs to 16 residues.

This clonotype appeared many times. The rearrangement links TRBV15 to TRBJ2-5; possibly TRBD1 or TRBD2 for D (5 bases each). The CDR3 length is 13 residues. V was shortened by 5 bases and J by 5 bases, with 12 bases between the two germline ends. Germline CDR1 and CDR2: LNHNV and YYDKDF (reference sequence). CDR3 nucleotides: TGTGCCACCAGCCCGGGGCCACCCGAGACCCAGTACTTC. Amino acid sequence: CATSPGPPETQYF. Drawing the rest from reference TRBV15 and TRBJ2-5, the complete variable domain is DAMVIQNPRYQVTQFGKPVTLSCSQTLNHNVMYWYQQKSSQAPKLLFHYYDKDFNNEADTPDNFQSRRPNTSFCFLDIRSPGLGDTAMYLCATSPGPPETQYFGPGTRLLVL.

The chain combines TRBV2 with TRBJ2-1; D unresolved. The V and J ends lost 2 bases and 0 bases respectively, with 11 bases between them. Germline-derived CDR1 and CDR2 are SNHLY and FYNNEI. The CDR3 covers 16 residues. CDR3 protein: CASSEYGLSSYNEQFF. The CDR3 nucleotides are TGTGCCAGCAGTGAATACGGTTTGAGCTCCTACAATGAGCAGTTCTTC. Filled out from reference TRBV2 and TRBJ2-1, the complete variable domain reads EPEVTQTPSHQVTQMGQEVILRCVPISNHLYFYWYRQILGQKVEFLVSFYNNEISEKSEIFDDQFSVERPDGSNFTLKIRSTKLEDSAMYFCASSEYGLSSYNEQFFGPGTRLTVL.

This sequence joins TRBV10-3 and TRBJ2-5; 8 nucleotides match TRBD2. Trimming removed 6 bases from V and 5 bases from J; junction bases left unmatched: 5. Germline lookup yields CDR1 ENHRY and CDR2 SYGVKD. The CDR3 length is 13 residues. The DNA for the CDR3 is TGTGCCATCAGGCAAGGACTAGCTGAGACCCAGTACTTC. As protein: CAIRQGLAETQYF.

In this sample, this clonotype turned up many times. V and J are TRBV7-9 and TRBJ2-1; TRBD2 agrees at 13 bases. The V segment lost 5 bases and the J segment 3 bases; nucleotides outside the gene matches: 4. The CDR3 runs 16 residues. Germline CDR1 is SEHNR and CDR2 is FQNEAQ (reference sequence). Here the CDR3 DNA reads TGTGCCAGCAGCCCCCGACTAGCGGGAGGCTACAATGAGCAGTTCTTC. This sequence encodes CASSPRLAGGYNEQFF. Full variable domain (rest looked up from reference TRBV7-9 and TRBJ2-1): DTGVSQNPRHKITKRGQNVTFRCDPISEHNRLYWYRQTLGQGPEFLTYFQNEAQLEKSRLLSDRFSAERPKGSFSTLEIQRTEQGDSAMYLCASSPRLAGGYNEQFFGPGTRLTVL.

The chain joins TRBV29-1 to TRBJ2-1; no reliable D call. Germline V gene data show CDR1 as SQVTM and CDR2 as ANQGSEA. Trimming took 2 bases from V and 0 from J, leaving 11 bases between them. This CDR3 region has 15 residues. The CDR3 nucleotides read TGCAGCGTTGAAACCGGACGTCGCTCCTACAATGAGCAGTTCTTC. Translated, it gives CSVETGRRSYNEQFF.

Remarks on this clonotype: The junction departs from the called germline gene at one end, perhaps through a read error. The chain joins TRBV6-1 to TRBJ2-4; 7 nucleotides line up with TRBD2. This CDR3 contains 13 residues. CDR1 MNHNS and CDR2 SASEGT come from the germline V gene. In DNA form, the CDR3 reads TGTGCCAGCAGTGAAGACCCTATCCAGCGGGGCCACTTC. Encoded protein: CASSEDPIQRGHF.

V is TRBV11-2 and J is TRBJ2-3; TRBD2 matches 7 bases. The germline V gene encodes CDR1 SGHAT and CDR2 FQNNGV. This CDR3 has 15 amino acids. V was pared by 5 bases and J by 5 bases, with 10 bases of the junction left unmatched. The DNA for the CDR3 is TGTGCCAGCAGCCGCCGGGAGGCCTTGATAGATACGCAGTATTTT. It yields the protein CASSRREALIDTQYF.

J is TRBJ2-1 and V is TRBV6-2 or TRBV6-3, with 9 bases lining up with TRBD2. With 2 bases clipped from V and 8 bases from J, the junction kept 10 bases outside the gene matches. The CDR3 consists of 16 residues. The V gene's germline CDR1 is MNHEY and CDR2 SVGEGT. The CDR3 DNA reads TGTGCCAGCAGTTACGTTCCTAGCGGGACGGGCGATGAGCAGTTCTTC. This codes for CASSYVPSGTGDEQFF.

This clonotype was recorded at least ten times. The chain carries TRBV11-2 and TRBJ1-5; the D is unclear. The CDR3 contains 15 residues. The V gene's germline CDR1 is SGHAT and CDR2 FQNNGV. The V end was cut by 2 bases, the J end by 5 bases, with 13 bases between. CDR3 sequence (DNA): TGTGCCAGCAGCTTAAGCAGCCAGGATTATCAGCCCCAGCATTTT. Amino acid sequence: CASSLSSQDYQPQHF.

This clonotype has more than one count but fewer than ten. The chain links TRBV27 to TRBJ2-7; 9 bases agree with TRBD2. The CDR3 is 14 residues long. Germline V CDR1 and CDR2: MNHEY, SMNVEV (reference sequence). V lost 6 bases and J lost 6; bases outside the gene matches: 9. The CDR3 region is CASSFSGGPFEQYF. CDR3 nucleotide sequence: TGTGCCAGCAGCTTTAGCGGGGGCCCATTCGAGCAGTACTTC.

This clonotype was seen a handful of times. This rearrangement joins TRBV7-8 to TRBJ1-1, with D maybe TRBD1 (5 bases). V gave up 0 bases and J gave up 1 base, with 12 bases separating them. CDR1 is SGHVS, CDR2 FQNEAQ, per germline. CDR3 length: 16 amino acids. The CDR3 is CASSLAVGPKNTEAFF. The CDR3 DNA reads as TGTGCCAGCAGCTTAGCGGTGGGACCGAAGAACACTGAAGCTTTCTTT.

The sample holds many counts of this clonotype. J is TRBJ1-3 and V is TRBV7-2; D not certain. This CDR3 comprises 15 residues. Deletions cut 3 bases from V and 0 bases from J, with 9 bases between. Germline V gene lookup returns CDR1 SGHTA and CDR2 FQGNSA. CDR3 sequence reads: CASSLLGNSGNTIYF. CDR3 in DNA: TGTGCCAGCAGCTTGCTGGGAAACTCTGGAAACACCATATATTTT. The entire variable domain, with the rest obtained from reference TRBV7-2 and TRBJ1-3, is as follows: GAGVSQSPSNKVTEKGKDVELRCDPISGHTALYWYRQSLGQGLEFLIYFQGNSAPDKSGLPSDRFSAERTGGSVSTLTIQRTQQEDSAVYLCASSLLGNSGNTIYFGEGSWLTVV.

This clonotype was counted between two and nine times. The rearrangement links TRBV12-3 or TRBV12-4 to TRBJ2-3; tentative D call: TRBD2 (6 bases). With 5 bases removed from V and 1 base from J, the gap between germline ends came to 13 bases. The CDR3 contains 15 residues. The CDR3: CASSPSSGRTDTQYF. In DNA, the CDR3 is TGTGCCAGCAGTCCCTCCAGCGGGCGCACAGATACGCAGTATTTT.

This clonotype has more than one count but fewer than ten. CDR3 loop: CASSPNGLAGTQTQYF. For the CDR3, the DNA is TGTGCCAGCAGCCCGAACGGACTAGCGGGGACTCAGACCCAGTACTTC. The chain combines TRBV5-4 with TRBJ2-5; 12 bases agree with TRBD2. After removal of 4 bases from V and 6 bases from J, the junction contained 10 bases not matched to a gene. The CDR3 covers 16 residues. Germline CDR1 and CDR2: SGHNT and YYREEE (reference sequence).

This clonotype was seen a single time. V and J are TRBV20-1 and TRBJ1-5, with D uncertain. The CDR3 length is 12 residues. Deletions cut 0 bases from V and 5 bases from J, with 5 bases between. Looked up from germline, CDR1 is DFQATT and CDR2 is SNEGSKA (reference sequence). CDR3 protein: CSARDLDQPQHF. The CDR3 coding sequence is TGCAGTGCTAGAGATTTGGATCAGCCCCAGCATTTT.

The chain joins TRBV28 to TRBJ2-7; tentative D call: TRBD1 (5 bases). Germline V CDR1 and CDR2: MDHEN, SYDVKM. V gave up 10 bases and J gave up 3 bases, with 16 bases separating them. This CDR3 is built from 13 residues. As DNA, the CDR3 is TGTGCCACCAAGGGGAACGCGGTCTACGAGCAGTACTTC. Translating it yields CATKGNAVYEQYF.

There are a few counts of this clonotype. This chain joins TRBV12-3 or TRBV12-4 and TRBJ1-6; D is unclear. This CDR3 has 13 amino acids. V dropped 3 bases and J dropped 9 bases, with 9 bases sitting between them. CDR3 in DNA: TGTGCCAGCAGTTTCCGGGATATTTCACCCCTCCACTTT. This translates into CASSFRDISPLHF.

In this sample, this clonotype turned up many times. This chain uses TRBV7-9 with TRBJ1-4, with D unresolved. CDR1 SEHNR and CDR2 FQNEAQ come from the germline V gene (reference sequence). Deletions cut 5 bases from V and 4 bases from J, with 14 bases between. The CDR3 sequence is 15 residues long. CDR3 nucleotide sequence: TGTGCCAGCAGCGGTACGAGCCCCTTTAATGAAAAACTGTTTTTT. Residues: CASSGTSPFNEKLFF.